These 15 T cell receptor beta chains originate from one sample sequenced in a study of blood T cell repertoires in COVID-19. Measured with immunoSEQ multiplex PCR; TCRdb has only the in-frame clones, and not every one. The profile shows around 84,000 clones, about 87% of them singletons. The sequenced sample was peripheral blood. These receptors came from a man aged 50 to 59 with active COVID-19.

J is TRBJ2-2 and V is TRBV11-2, with D maybe TRBD2 (5 bases). V was shortened by 1 base and J by 2 bases, with 8 bases between the two germline ends. Germline values: CDR1 SGHAT, CDR2 FQNNGV. There are 15 residues in the CDR3. CDR3 sequence: CASSLVRGNTGELFF. The DNA of the CDR3 is TGTGCCAGCAGCTTAGTCCGGGGAAACACCGGGGAGCTGTTTTTT. The entire variable domain, with the rest obtained from reference TRBV11-2 and TRBJ2-2, is as follows: EAGVAQSPRYKIIEKRQSVAFWCNPISGHATLYWYQQILGQGPKLLIQFQNNGVVDDSQLPKDRFSAERLKGVDSTLKIQPAKLEDSAVYLCASSLVRGNTGELFFGEGSRLTVL.

This CDR3 is CASSLSSLAKNIQYF. The CDR3 nucleotides read TGTGCCAGCAGTTTATCCTCTCTGGCCAAAAACATTCAGTACTTC. This rearrangement joins TRBV28 to TRBJ2-4, with D uncertain. V was pared by 1 base and J by 1 base, with 8 bases between. CDR3 length: 15 amino acids. The germline V gene has CDR1 MDHEN and CDR2 SYDVKM.

The rearrangement joins TRBV2 to TRBJ1-4; the D gene is possibly TRBD1 (5 bases). The CDR3 is made up of 14 amino acids. Germline CDR1 SNHLY, CDR2 FYNNEI. Deletions cut 5 bases from V and 5 bases from J, with 12 bases between. The CDR3 loop reads CASSRDSENEKLFF. The CDR3 nucleotides are TGTGCCAGCAGTCGGGACTCCGAAAATGAAAAACTGTTTTTT.

The V call is TRBV7-9, the J call TRBJ1-2; 11 positions agree with TRBD1. V dropped 2 bases and J dropped 8; count of bases not matched to a gene: 10. CDR1 SEHNR and CDR2 FQNEAQ come from the germline V gene (reference sequence). This CDR3 region has 16 residues. The chain's CDR3 is CASSLSTGQGARGYTF. As DNA, the CDR3 is TGTGCCAGCAGCTTAAGCACCGGACAGGGGGCAAGGGGCTACACCTTC.

The rearrangement links TRBV6-1 to TRBJ2-1; D is possibly TRBD1 (5 bases). The germline V gene encodes CDR1 MNHNS and CDR2 SASEGT. The CDR3 covers 17 residues. Trimming removed 4 bases at V and 0 bases at J, with 16 bases between. As DNA, the CDR3 is TGTGCCAGCAGTGCATGGGGCCAGCAAAGCTCCTACAATGAGCAGTTCTTC. It codes for CASSAWGQQSSYNEQFF.

The chain joins TRBV6-4 to TRBJ2-3, with a weak D call TRBD1 (6 bases). The germline V and J ends were trimmed by 5 bases and 4 bases, with 13 bases remaining between them. CDR3 length equals 14 residues. Germline CDR1 MRHNA, CDR2 SNTAGT. The CDR3 region has the DNA TGTGCCAGCAGTAAAGCCCCAGGGGCAGATACGCAGTATTTT. Translated, it gives CASSKAPGADTQYF.

This clone was counted once. The chain is built from TRBV19 and TRBJ2-5, with 8 bases matching TRBD1. This CDR3 is 16 amino acids long. The J segment lost 1 base and the V segment lost 1 base, leaving 5 bases of the junction unmatched. Germline-derived CDR1 and CDR2 are LNHDA and SQIVND (reference sequence). CDR3 sequence (DNA): TGTGCCAGTAGTATAGTTTGGACAGGGATCCAAGAGACCCAGTACTTC. Amino acid sequence: CASSIVWTGIQETQYF.

The CDR3 DNA sequence: TGTGCCAGCAGCCCTCCGGGACAGGGGGCTGGGGAGCTGTTTTTT. Protein product: CASSPPGQGAGELFF. The gene calls are TRBV13 and TRBJ2-2, with TRBD1 matching 12 bases. CDR1 and CDR2 from the germline V gene are PRHDT and FYEKMQ (reference sequence). V lost 5 bases and J lost 8; bases outside the gene matches: 6. The CDR3 totals 15 residues. The variable domain in full, with the rest retrieved from reference TRBV13 and TRBJ2-2, is AAGVIQSPRHLIKEKRETATLKCYPIPRHDTVYWYQQGPGQDPQFLISFYEKMQSDKGSIPDRFSAQQFSDYHSELNMSSLELGDSALYFCASSPPGQGAGELFFGEGSRLTVL.

The genes are TRBV5-1 and TRBJ2-7; tentative D call: TRBD2 (6 bases). Germline V lookup: CDR1 SGHRS, CDR2 YFSETQ. The CDR3 length is 15 residues. V was pared by 2 bases and J by 2 bases, with 14 bases between. The CDR3 nucleotides are TGCGCCAGCAGCTTTCTGGAGGGTATGACCTACGAGCAGTACTTC. Its protein product is CASSFLEGMTYEQYF. The full variable domain, with the rest looked up from reference TRBV5-1 and TRBJ2-7, is KAGVTQTPRYLIKTRGQQVTLSCSPISGHRSVSWYQQTPGQGLQFLFEYFSETQRNKGNFPGRFSGRQFSNSRSEMNVSTLELGDSALYLCASSFLEGMTYEQYFGPGTRLTVT.

CDR3 in DNA: TGTGCCAGCTCACCAGAGGGAGGCTATGGCTACACCTTC. Translated, it gives CASSPEGGYGYTF. The rearrangement uses TRBV18 and TRBJ1-2; D uncertain. Germline V gene sequence: CDR1 KGHSH, CDR2 LQKENI. Trimming took off 2 bases at V and 4 bases at J, with 8 bases between the two ends. The CDR3 runs 13 residues.

The chain carries TRBV13 and TRBJ1-2, with 9 positions matching TRBD1. This CDR3 spans 16 amino acids. J was trimmed by 3 bases and V by 0 bases; bases with no gene match: 5. Germline loops: CDR1 PRHDT, CDR2 FYEKMQ (reference sequence). CDR3 nucleotide sequence: TGTGCCAGCAGCTTAGGGGGAGACAGGGGGGACTATGGCTACACCTTC. It yields the protein CASSLGGDRGDYGYTF.

The rearrangement joins TRBV5-1 to TRBJ2-7; a weak D match, TRBD1 (6 bases). The CDR3 length is 14 residues. Germline V gene lookup returns CDR1 SGHRS and CDR2 YFSETQ. Trimming removed 7 bases at V and 5 bases at J, with 19 bases between. CDR3 loop: CASSLAGRGNEQYF. The CDR3 region has the DNA TGCGCCAGCTCCCTTGCCGGCAGGGGTAACGAGCAGTACTTC.

The CDR3 protein is CASRNGGYSYEQYF. The CDR3 coding sequence is TGTGCCAGCAGAAATGGCGGGTACTCCTACGAGCAGTACTTC. This chain joins TRBV28 and TRBJ2-7, with D possibly being TRBD2 (5 bases). This CDR3 is built from 14 residues. V was cut by 6 bases and J by 0 bases, with 12 bases left in between. Germline CDR1 MDHEN, CDR2 SYDVKM.

The chain combines TRBV28 with TRBJ1-5, with 7 bases identical to TRBD1. Germline V gene data show CDR1 as MDHEN and CDR2 as SYDVKM. Unmatched junction bases numbered 9, after V lost 2 bases and J lost 5 bases. The CDR3 consists of 16 residues. CDR3 coding DNA: TGTGCCAGCAGTTTACCCGGCGTCAGGGGGGATCAGCCCCAGCATTTT. It is translated as CASSLPGVRGDQPQHF.

The chain combines TRBV6-6 with TRBJ1-1, with 7 bases matching TRBD1. Per germline, CDR1 MNHNY and CDR2 SVGAGI (reference sequence). CDR3 size: 13 residues. V trimming: 10 bases; J trimming: 1 base; junction bases outside the gene matches: 6. The CDR3 here is CATGGTANTEAFF. The CDR3 nucleotides read TGTGCCACCGGAGGGACAGCGAACACTGAAGCTTTCTTT.